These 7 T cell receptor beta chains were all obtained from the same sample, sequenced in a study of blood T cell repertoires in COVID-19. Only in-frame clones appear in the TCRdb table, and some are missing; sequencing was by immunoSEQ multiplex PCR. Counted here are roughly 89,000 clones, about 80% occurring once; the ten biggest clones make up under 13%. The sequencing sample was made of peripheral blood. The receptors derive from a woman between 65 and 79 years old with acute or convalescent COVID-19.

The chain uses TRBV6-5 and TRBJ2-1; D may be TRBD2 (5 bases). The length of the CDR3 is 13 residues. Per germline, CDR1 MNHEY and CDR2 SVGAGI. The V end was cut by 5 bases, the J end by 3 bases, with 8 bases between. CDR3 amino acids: CASSRGFYNEQFF. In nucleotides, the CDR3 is TGTGCCAGCAGTCGGGGATTCTACAATGAGCAGTTCTTC.

DNA for the CDR3: TGCAGCGGACAGGGTTGGGGAGGCACAGATACGCAGTATTTT. This sequence encodes CSGQGWGGTDTQYF. The genes are TRBV29-1 and TRBJ2-3; 7 bases map to TRBD1. J lost 1 base, V lost 7 bases, and 8 bases had no gene match. The CDR3 sequence is 14 residues long. The V gene's germline CDR1 is SQVTM and CDR2 ANQGSEA.

CDR3 sequence: CASSLEAGGSANYGYTF. DNA for the CDR3: TGTGCCAGCAGCTTAGAGGCAGGGGGCTCGGCTAACTATGGCTACACCTTC. The rearrangement joins TRBV7-2 to TRBJ1-2; 8 bases agree with TRBD1. V gave up 1 base and J gave up 0 bases; unmatched junction bases: 7. The CDR3 is 17 amino acids. Germline V CDR1 and CDR2: SGHTA, FQGNSA. Full variable domain (outside the CDR3, taken from reference TRBV7-2 and TRBJ1-2): GAGVSQSPSNKVTEKGKDVELRCDPISGHTALYWYRQSLGQGLEFLIYFQGNSAPDKSGLPSDRFSAERTGGSVSTLTIQRTQQEDSAVYLCASSLEAGGSANYGYTFGSGTRLTVV.

This CDR3 reads CASSLQGKKLFF. CDR3 nucleotide sequence: TGCGCCAGCAGCTTGCAGGGAAAAAAACTGTTTTTT. This sequence joins TRBV5-1 and TRBJ1-4; D may be TRBD1 (5 bases). Trimming removed 1 base at V and 9 bases at J, with 7 bases between. Germline lookup yields CDR1 SGHRS and CDR2 YFSETQ. The CDR3 spans 12 residues.

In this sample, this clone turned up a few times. In nucleotides, the CDR3 is TGTGCCTGGAATTCGGCAGGGAAGGGTCAGCCCCAGCATTTT. This encodes CAWNSAGKGQPQHF. The V call is TRBV30, the J call TRBJ1-5; the D gene is possibly TRBD1 (5 bases). Trimming stripped 4 bases from V and 6 bases from J, with 16 bases between. CDR1 is GTSNPN and CDR2 is SVGIG in the germline V gene (reference sequence). The CDR3 has 14 residues. The full variable domain, rest sourced from reference TRBV30 and TRBJ1-5, is SQTIHQWPATLVQPVGSPLSLECTVEGTSNPNLYWYRQAAGRGLQLLFYSVGIGQISSEVPQNLSASRPQDRQFILSSKKLLLSDSGFYLCAWNSAGKGQPQHFGDGTRLSIL.

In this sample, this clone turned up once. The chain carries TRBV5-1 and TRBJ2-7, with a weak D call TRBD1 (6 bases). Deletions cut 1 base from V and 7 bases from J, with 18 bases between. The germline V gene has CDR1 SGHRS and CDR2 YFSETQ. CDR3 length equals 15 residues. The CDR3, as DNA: TGCGCCAGCAGCTTGAGGCAGGGGACGGGCGGGGAGCAGTACTTC. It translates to CASSLRQGTGGEQYF.

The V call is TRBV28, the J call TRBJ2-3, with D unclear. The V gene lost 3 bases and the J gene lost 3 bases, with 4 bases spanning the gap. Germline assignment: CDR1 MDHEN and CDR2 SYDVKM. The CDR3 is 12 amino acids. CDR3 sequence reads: CASSFQTDTQYF. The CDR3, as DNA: TGTGCCAGCAGTTTCCAAACAGATACGCAGTATTTT.